This entry is about one T cell receptor (beta chain). Its antigen is undetermined. PCR employed 60 Vbeta and 13 Jbeta primers. Libraries were prepared by immunoSEQ multiplex PCR; TCRdb keeps only in-frame clonotypes and omits some of them. Of around 130,000 clones listed, around three quarters were seen once; the top ten hold 1%. The data were obtained in a study of cytomegalovirus exposure and HLA in healthy donors. Study-wide results and limits: TCR beta V- and J-gene trimming, according to a later analysis, was linked to a missense DCLRE1C variant. Several of the most significant clusters were apparently associated with common viral pathogens in a later analysis.

CDR3 length equals 16 residues. V shed 2 bases and J 10 bases; nucleotides not matched to a gene: 11. CDR1 and CDR2 from the germline V gene are MGHRA and YSYEKL. The material sequenced was PBMCs. This clonotype was obtained from a man between 35 and 55 years old in good health and CMV-seronegative. The chain uses TRBV4-1 and TRBJ2-3, with 11 nucleotides matching TRBD1. CDR3 sequence: CASSQLPGQGASAQYF. CDR3 DNA sequence: TGCGCCAGCAGCCAACTCCCTGGACAGGGGGCGTCGGCGCAGTATTTT.